This paragraph covers one TCR beta chain sequence. The CDR3 runs 14 residues. The V end lost 4 bases, the J end lost 4 bases, and 11 bases lay between the germline ends. CDR1 and CDR2 from the germline V gene are KGHSH and LQKENI. Original methodology: How many nucleated cells were present was estimated from reference gene primer amplification. The assay was immunoSEQ multiplex PCR, and TCRdb's table has in-frame clones only and misses some. V, J and clone size derive from that table, while D and trimming were established from the DNA sequence. Here the sample spans over 250,000 clones, 88% being singletons. The data derive from a study of blood T cell repertoires in COVID-19. Study-wide context: COVID-19 samples, acute and convalescent, were from the United States, Italy and Spain. Sources were T cells, B-cell-depleted T cells, or PBMCs; the material itself was cDNA or gDNA.

The chain is built from TRBV18 and TRBJ2-1; D may be TRBD1 (6 bases). The sample taken for sequencing was peripheral blood. This TCR was recovered from a man aged 55 to 70 who had recovered from COVID-19. The CDR3 DNA sequence: TGTGCCAGCTCACGCCGGACAGATTACAATGAGCAGTTCTTC. Amino acids: CASSRRTDYNEQFF.